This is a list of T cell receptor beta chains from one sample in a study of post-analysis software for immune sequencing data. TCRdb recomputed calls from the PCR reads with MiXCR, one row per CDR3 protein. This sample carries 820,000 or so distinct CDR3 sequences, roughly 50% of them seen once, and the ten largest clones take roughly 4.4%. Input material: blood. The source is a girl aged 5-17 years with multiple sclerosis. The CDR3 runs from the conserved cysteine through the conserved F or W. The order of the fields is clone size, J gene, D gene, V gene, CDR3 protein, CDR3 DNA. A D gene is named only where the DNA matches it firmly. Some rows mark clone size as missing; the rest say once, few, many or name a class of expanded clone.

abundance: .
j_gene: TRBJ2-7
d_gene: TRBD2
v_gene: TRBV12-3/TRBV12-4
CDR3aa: CASSRQRGYEQYF
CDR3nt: TGTGCCAGCAGTCGCCAGCGGGGCTACGAGCAGTACTTC

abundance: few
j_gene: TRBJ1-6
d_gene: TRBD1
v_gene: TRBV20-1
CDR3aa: CSARSGGSNNSPLHF
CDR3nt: TGCAGTGCTAGGTCAGGGGGCAGCAATAATTCACCCCTCCACTTT

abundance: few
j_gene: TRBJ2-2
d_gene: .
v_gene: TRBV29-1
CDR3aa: CSVVGLGTGELFF
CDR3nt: TGCAGCGTTGTAGGCTTGGGGACCGGGGAGCTGTTTTTT

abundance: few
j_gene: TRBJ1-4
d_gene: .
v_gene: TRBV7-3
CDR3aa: CASSTTPNEKLFF
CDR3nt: TGTGCCAGCAGCACGACGCCTAATGAAAAACTGTTTTTT

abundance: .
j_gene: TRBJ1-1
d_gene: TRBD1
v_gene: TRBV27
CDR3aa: CASSLTGTGNTGAFF
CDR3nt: TGTGCCAGCAGTCTTACCGGGACAGGGAACACTGGAGCTTTCTTT

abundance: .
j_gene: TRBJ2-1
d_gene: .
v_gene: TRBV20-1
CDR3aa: CSARDQDSTWAYNEQFF
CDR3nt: TGCAGTGCTAGAGATCAGGACAGCACCTGGGCCTACAATGAGCAGTTCTTC

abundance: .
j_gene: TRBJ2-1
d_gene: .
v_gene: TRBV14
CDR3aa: CASSQTELGTSSYNEQFF
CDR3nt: TGTGCCAGCAGCCAAACAGAACTTGGTACGAGCTCCTACAATGAGCAGTTCTTC

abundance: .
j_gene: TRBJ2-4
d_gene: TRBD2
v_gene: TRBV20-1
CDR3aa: CSARKPGLARGEQYF
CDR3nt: TGCAGTGCTAGAAAACCGGGACTAGCTCGTGGAGAGCAGTACTTC

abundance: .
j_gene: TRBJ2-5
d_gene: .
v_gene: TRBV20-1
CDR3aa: CSALDGQETQYF
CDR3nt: TGCAGTGCGCTGGACGGCCAAGAGACCCAGTACTTC

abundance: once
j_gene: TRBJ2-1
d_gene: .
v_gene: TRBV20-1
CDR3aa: CSAHPGPYNEQFF
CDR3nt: TGCAGTGCTCACCCGGGCCCCTACAATGAGCAGTTCTTC

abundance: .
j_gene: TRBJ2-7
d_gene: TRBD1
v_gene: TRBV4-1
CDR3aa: CASSQDRTGVIEQYF
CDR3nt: TGCGCCAGCAGCCAAGATCGGACAGGGGTCATCGAGCAGTACTTC

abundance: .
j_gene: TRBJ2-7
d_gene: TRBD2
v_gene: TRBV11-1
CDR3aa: CASSSRLAGDEFYEQYF
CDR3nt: TGTGCCAGCAGCTCTCGACTAGCGGGGGATGAATTCTACGAGCAGTACTTC

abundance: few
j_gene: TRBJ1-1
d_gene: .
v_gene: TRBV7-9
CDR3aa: CASTQVGGLKAFF
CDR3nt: TGTGCCAGCACGCAGGTAGGGGGATTGAAAGCTTTCTTT

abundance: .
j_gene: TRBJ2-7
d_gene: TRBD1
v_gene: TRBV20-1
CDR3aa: CSARDDGTATYEQYF
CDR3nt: TGCAGTGCTAGAGATGATGGGACAGCAACCTACGAGCAGTACTTC

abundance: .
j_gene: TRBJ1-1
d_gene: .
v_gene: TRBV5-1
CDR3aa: CASRAVGRAFF
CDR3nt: TGCGCCAGCCGGGCGGTGGGGAGAGCTTTCTTT

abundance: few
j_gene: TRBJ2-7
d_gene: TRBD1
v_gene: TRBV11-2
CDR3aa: CASSLDVTGVTDEQYF
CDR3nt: TGTGCCAGCAGCTTAGATGTGACAGGGGTTACCGACGAGCAGTACTTC

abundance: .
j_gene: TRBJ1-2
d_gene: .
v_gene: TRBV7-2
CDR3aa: CASSPPNDHGYTF
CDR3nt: TGTGCCAGCAGCCCCCCCAATGACCATGGCTACACCTTC

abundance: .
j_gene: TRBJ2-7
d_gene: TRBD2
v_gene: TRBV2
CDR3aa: CASRAAGVDEQYF
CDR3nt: TGTGCCAGCAGGGCAGCGGGAGTCGACGAGCAGTACTTC

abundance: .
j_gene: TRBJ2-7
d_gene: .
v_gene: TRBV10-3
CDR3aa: CAISPPRAQSPPYEQYF
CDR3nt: TGTGCCATCAGTCCGCCGCGAGCCCAATCGCCCCCCTACGAGCAGTACTTC

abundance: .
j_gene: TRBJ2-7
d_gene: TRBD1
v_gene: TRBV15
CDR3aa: CATSFWDSYEQYF
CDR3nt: TGTGCCACGTCGTTTTGGGACAGCTACGAGCAGTACTTC

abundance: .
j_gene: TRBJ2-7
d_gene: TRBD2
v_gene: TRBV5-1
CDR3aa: CASRESPGLEGEQYF
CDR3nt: TGCGCCAGCAGAGAGTCACCGGGACTAGAAGGGGAGCAGTACTTC

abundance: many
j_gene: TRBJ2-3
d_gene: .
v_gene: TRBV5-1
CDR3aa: CASSLGGTDTQYF
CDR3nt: TGTGCCAGCAGCTTAGGTGGGACAGATACGCAGTATTTT

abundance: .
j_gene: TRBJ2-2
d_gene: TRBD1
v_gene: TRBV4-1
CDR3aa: CASSQRGQATNTGELFF
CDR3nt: TGCGCCAGCAGCCAGCGGGGACAGGCTACGAACACCGGGGAGCTGTTTTTT

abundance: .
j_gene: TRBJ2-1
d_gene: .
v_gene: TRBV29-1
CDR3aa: CSVESGRSSYNEQFF
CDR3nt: TGCAGCGTTGAATCGGGGAGAAGCTCCTACAATGAGCAGTTCTTC

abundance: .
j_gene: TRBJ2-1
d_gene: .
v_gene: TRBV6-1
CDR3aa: CASSDPPGGSYNEQFF
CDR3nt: TGTGCCAGCAGTGACCCCCCTGGCGGTTCCTACAATGAGCAGTTCTTC

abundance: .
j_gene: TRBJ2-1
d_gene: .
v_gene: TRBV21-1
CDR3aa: CASSGTSGRAKSYNEQFF
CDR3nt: TGTGCCAGCAGCGGGACTAGCGGGAGGGCCAAATCCTACAATGAGCAGTTCTTC

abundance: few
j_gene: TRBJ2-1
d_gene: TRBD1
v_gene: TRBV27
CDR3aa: CASSLGTGDYNEQFF
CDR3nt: TGTGCCAGCAGTTTAGGGACAGGGGACTACAATGAGCAGTTCTTC

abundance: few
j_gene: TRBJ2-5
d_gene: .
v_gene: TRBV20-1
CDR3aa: CSARAGERLQETQYF
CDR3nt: TGCAGTGCTAGAGCCGGTGAAAGACTTCAAGAGACCCAGTACTTC

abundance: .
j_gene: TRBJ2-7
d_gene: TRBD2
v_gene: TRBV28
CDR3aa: CASRPASGNYEQYF
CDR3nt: TGTGCCAGCAGGCCTGCTAGCGGGAACTACGAGCAGTACTTC

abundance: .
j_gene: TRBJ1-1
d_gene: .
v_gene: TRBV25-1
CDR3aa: CASSRDGDEAFF
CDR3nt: TGTGCCAGCAGCCGGGACGGCGATGAAGCTTTCTTT

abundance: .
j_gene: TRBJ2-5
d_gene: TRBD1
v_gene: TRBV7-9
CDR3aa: CASSPTRQGGETQYF
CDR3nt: TGTGCCAGCAGCCCGACAAGACAGGGCGGGGAGACCCAGTACTTC

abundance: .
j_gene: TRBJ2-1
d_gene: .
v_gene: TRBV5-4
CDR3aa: CASSPTRGDNEQFF
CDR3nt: TGTGCCAGCAGCCCCACTAGGGGAGACAATGAGCAGTTCTTC

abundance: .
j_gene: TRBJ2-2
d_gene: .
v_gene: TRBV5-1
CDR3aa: CASSYPGQTNGELFF
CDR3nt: TGCGCCAGCAGCTACCCGGGTCAGACCAACGGGGAGCTGTTTTTT

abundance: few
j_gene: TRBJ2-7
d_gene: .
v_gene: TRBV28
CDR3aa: CASSLSPPGVGEQYF
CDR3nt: TGTGCCAGCAGTTTATCGCCCCCCGGGGTCGGGGAGCAGTACTTC

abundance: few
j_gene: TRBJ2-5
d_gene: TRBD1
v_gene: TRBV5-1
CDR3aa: CASSLERTGGQETQYF
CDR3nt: TGCGCCAGCAGCTTGGAGAGGACAGGGGGACAAGAGACCCAGTACTTC

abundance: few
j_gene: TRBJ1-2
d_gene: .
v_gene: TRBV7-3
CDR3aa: CASSLRSLCDYYGYTF
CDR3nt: TGTGCCAGCAGCTTACGGTCCCTTTGTGACTACTATGGCTACACCTTC

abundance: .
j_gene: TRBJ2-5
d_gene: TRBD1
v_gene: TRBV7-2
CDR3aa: CASSSWDSRETQYF
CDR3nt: TGTGCCAGCAGCTCATGGGACAGTCGAGAGACCCAGTACTTC

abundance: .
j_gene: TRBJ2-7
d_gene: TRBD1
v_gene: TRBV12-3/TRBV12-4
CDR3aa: CASSPGQGTTYEQYF
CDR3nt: TGTGCCAGCAGTCCGGGACAGGGTACGACCTACGAGCAGTACTTC

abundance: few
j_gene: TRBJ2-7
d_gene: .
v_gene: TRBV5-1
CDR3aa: CASSTGGTASKSSYEQYF
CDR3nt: TGCGCCAGCAGCACCGGCGGGACAGCGTCCAAGAGCTCCTACGAGCAGTACTTC

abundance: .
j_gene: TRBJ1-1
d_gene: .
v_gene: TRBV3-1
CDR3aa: CASSRRTEAFF
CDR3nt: TGTGCCAGCAGCCGTCGGACTGAAGCTTTCTTT

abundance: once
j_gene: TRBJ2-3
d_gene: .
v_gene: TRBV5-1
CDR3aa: CASNVDGSSTDTQYF
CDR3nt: TGCGCCAGCAACGTGGACGGATCTAGCACAGATACGCAGTATTTT

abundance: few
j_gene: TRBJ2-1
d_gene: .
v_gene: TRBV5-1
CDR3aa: CASSLVAVLGEQFF
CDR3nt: TGCGCCAGCAGCTTGGTAGCAGTCTTGGGAGAGCAGTTCTTC

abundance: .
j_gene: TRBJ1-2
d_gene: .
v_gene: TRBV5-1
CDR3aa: CASSYGGRGRLYGYTF
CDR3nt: TGCGCCAGCAGCTACGGGGGCAGGGGAAGATTGTATGGCTACACCTTC

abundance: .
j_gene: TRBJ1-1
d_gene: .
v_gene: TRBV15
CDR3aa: CATSRGQTEAFF
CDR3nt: TGTGCCACCAGCAGAGGACAGACTGAAGCTTTCTTT

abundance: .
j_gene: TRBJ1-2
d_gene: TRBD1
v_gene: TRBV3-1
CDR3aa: CAGSRATGEGYTF
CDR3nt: TGTGCCGGCAGCCGAGCGACAGGGGAGGGCTACACCTTC

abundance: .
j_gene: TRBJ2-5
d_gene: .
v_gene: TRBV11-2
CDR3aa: CASSYRDTRYQETQYF
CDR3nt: TGTGCCAGCAGCTACCGGGACACCCGGTACCAAGAGACCCAGTACTTC

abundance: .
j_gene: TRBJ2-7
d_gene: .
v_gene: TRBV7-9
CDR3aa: CASSFGSEVEQYF
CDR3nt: TGTGCCAGCAGCTTTGGGTCTGAGGTCGAGCAGTACTTC

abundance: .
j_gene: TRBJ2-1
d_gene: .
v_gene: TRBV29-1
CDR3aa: CSVESTRQSYNEQFF
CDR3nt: TGCAGCGTTGAATCCACGAGACAGTCCTACAATGAGCAGTTCTTC

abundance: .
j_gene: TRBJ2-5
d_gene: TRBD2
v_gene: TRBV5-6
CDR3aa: CASSRLAGSRETQYF
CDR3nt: TGTGCCAGCAGCCGACTAGCGGGGAGCAGGGAGACCCAGTACTTC

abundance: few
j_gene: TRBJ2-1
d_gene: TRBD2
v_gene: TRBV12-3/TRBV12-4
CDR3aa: CASSSGTSGFSYNEQFF
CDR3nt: TGTGCCAGCAGTTCCGGGACTAGCGGATTCTCCTACAATGAGCAGTTCTTC

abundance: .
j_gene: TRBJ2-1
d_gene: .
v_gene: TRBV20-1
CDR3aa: CSAPPVDSYNEQFF
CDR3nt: TGCAGTGCCCCCCCGGTCGACTCTTACAATGAGCAGTTCTTC

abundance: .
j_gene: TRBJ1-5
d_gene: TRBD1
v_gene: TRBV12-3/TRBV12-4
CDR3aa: CASSYRGNQPQHF
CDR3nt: TGTGCCAGCAGCTACAGGGGTAATCAGCCCCAGCATTTT